This is a list of T cell receptor beta chains from one sample in a study of neurological immune-mediated disorders. MiXCR, run by TCRdb on the 5' RACE reads, gives a single entry per CDR3 protein. The table includes more than 75,000 distinct CDR3 sequences, 4.3% detected once. The sequenced material came from PBMCs. These receptors all stem from a woman aged 55-69 years with multiple sclerosis. Each CDR3 is given with its conserved first and last residue. Each record gives: clone size, D gene, J gene, V gene, CDR3 protein, CDR3 DNA. A D gene is named only where the DNA matches it firmly. Clone size, where shown, is once, few, many, or a class for clones that have expanded.

>few|.|TRBJ1-2|TRBV18
CASSDKTGMFGYTF
TGTGCCAGCTCAGATAAAACAGGGATGTTTGGCTACACCTTC
>many|.|TRBJ2-1|TRBV4-2
CASSRETAYNEQFF
TGTGCCAGCAGCCGAGAGACAGCCTACAATGAGCAGTTCTTC
>many|.|TRBJ1-2|TRBV12-3/TRBV12-4
CASSLSGANYGYTF
TGTGCCAGCAGTTTGTCGGGTGCTAACTATGGCTACACCTTC
>many|.|TRBJ2-5|TRBV7-9
CASSLVATGETQYF
TGTGCCAGCAGCTTAGTTGCCACCGGGGAGACCCAGTACTTC
>many|.|TRBJ2-7|TRBV7-9
CASSLGRGRDPYEQYF
TGTGCCAGCAGCTTAGGTAGGGGTCGCGACCCCTACGAGCAGTACTTC
>few|.|TRBJ1-4|TRBV30
CACGGRSPLGEKLFF
TGTGCCTGTGGGGGCCGTAGCCCTTTAGGTGAAAAACTGTTTTTT
>many|.|TRBJ2-3|TRBV20-1
CSAEGAADTQYF
TGCAGTGCCGAGGGTGCCGCAGATACGCAGTATTTT
>many|.|TRBJ1-2|TRBV6-5
CASSYDRYVGGYTF
TGTGCCAGCAGCTACGATCGGTATGTCGGTGGCTACACCTTC
>many|.|TRBJ2-2|TRBV20-1
CSASSRSANTGELFF
TGCAGTGCTAGCTCAAGGTCTGCAAACACCGGGGAGCTGTTTTTT
>many|.|TRBJ1-1|TRBV11-2
CASSPATGLGTEAFF
TGTGCCAGCAGCCCGGCGACAGGTCTCGGGACTGAAGCTTTCTTT
>.|.|TRBJ2-1|TRBV12-3/TRBV12-4
CASSGQGRYNEQFF
TGTGCCAGCAGCGGACAAGGGCGGTACAATGAGCAGTTCTTC
>many|TRBD2|TRBJ2-3|TRBV3-1
CASSQQWTSGGADTQYF
TGTGCCAGCAGCCAACAATGGACTAGCGGGGGGGCAGATACGCAGTATTTT
>.|.|TRBJ2-7|TRBV5-1
CASSLTSGSYYEQYF
TGCGCCAGCAGCTTGACTTCAGGCAGCTACTACGAGCAGTACTTC
>many|.|TRBJ1-1|TRBV7-9
CASSPPWDTEAFF
TGTGCCAGCAGCCCTCCCTGGGACACTGAAGCTTTCTTT
>many|.|TRBJ1-2|TRBV12-3/TRBV12-4
CASSFLTVTYGYTF
TGTGCCAGCAGTTTTTTGACAGTCACCTATGGCTACACCTTC
>many|TRBD1|TRBJ2-7|TRBV7-7
CASSSNRDSYEQYF
TGTGCCAGCAGCTCTAACCGGGACAGCTACGAGCAGTACTTC
>many|TRBD2|TRBJ2-3|TRBV4-1
CASSQGLAGGPLSTDTQYF
TGCGCCAGCAGCCAGGGACTAGCGGGGGGACCCCTAAGCACAGATACGCAGTATTTT
>many|.|TRBJ1-4|TRBV28
CASSKAGDEKLFF
TGTGCCAGCAGTAAGGCGGGGGATGAAAAACTGTTTTTT
>many|TRBD1|TRBJ1-1|TRBV4-1
CASSQGPPGAGGAKSTEAFF
TGCGCCAGCAGCCAAGGACCCCCCGGGGCAGGGGGAGCGAAGAGTACTGAAGCTTTCTTT
>many|TRBD1|TRBJ2-5|TRBV7-6
CASSRQMDRVETQYF
TGTGCCAGCAGCCGCCAAATGGACAGGGTTGAGACCCAGTACTTC
>many|.|TRBJ2-2|TRBV25-1
CASSKQGSGELFF
TGTGCCAGCAGCAAACAGGGCTCCGGGGAGCTGTTTTTT
>many|.|TRBJ2-7|TRBV28
CASRVSPLRDLLREQYF
TGTGCCAGCAGAGTATCTCCCTTAAGGGACCTCCTAAGGGAGCAGTACTTC
>.|.|TRBJ1-1|TRBV29-1
CSVEKVQVMNTEAFF
TGCAGCGTTGAAAAGGTCCAGGTTATGAACACTGAAGCTTTCTTT
>many|.|TRBJ2-3|TRBV7-8
CASRPRGNTDTQYF
TGTGCCAGCAGGCCTCGGGGGAACACAGATACGCAGTATTTT
>.|TRBD1|TRBJ1-3|TRBV18
CASSPDRGPGNTIYF
TGTGCCAGCTCACCTGACAGGGGGCCTGGAAACACCATATATTTT
>many|TRBD1|TRBJ2-5|TRBV29-1
CSVEDRAKETQYF
TGCAGCGTTGAGGACAGGGCCAAAGAGACCCAGTACTTC
>many|TRBD1|TRBJ1-2|TRBV20-1
CSASRGPYGYTF
TGCAGTGCTAGCAGGGGGCCCTATGGCTACACCTTC
>many|TRBD1|TRBJ2-7|TRBV12-3/TRBV12-4
CASGTGTVPYEQYF
TGTGCCAGCGGAACCGGGACAGTCCCTTACGAGCAGTACTTC
>many|TRBD1|TRBJ1-6|TRBV3-1
CASSHRDRKNSPLHF
TGTGCCAGCAGCCATCGGGACAGGAAAAATTCACCCCTCCACTTT
>many|TRBD2|TRBJ2-7|TRBV6-5
CASSIAGGFSYEQYF
TGTGCCAGCAGCATAGCGGGGGGATTCTCCTACGAGCAGTACTTC
>many|.|TRBJ2-7|TRBV12-3/TRBV12-4
CASSATPYEQYF
TGTGCCAGCAGTGCGACCCCCTACGAGCAGTACTTC
>many|TRBD1|TRBJ2-1|TRBV6-1
CASSDLDRTSYNEQFF
TGTGCCAGCAGTGACCTGGACAGGACTTCCTACAATGAGCAGTTCTTC
>many|TRBD2|TRBJ2-5|TRBV5-1
CASSLATSGKGETQYF
TGCGCCAGCAGCTTGGCTACTAGCGGGAAGGGAGAGACCCAGTACTTC
>many|TRBD1|TRBJ1-3|TRBV29-1
CSVAMTGAGNTIYF
TGCAGCGTGGCAATGACAGGGGCTGGAAACACCATATATTTT
>many|TRBD2|TRBJ2-3|TRBV10-3
CAISERGGKDTQYF
TGTGCCATCAGTGAGCGGGGGGGGAAAGATACGCAGTATTTT
>many|TRBD1|TRBJ2-7|TRBV5-1
CASSRDRGATYEQYF
TGCGCCAGCAGCCGTGACAGGGGGGCAACCTACGAGCAGTACTTC
>many|TRBD1|TRBJ2-1|TRBV5-1
CASSPPGGNEQFF
TGCGCCAGCAGTCCCCCAGGGGGCAATGAGCAGTTCTTC
>many|TRBD1|TRBJ2-5|TRBV5-1
CASSLEGDRPAETQYF
TGCGCCAGCAGCTTGGAAGGGGACAGGCCGGCGGAGACCCAGTACTTC
>many|TRBD1|TRBJ1-1|TRBV29-1
CSVGQGTTEAFF
TGCAGCGTTGGACAGGGAACCACTGAAGCTTTCTTT
>many|TRBD1|TRBJ1-6|TRBV6-1
CASSDRAGGGDSPLHF
TGTGCCAGCAGTGATAGGGCAGGGGGCGGTGATTCACCCCTCCACTTT
>.|.|TRBJ1-1|TRBV11-3
CASSERQANTEAFF
TGTGCCAGCAGCGAACGACAGGCGAACACTGAAGCTTTCTTT
>many|TRBD2|TRBJ2-7|TRBV20-1
CSARDLAGGYYEQYF
TGCAGTGCTAGAGATCTGGCGGGGGGCTATTACGAGCAGTACTTC
>many|TRBD1|TRBJ2-5|TRBV10-2
CASSLTGAGETQYF
TGCGCCAGCAGTTTGACAGGGGCGGGAGAGACCCAGTACTTC